This T cell receptor beta chain was profiled in a study of cytomegalovirus exposure and HLA in healthy donors. The study's findings and limits: What TCR beta sequences reportedly achieved was accurate prediction of HLA-A and HLA-B alleles in most subjects. Sequencing depth roughly uniform across donors was assumed in presence/absence analyses. Earlier results showed most TCR beta V segments being productive about 90% or about 30% of the time.

The CDR3 has 17 amino acids. The ends were cut back, 1 base at V and 4 bases at J, with 17 bases in the middle. Per germline, CDR1 MDHEN and CDR2 SYDVKM. This clone has a single count. The antigen is not known. The PCR employed 60 Vbeta primers together with 13 Jbeta primers. In the source study's methods: In a later analysis, of 79 million or so unique beta chains, about 10 million appeared in at least two donors. Generated by immunoSEQ multiplex PCR, the TCRdb table keeps only in-frame clones and is missing some. V and J calls and clone size follow that table, whereas D and trimming were derived from the DNA. Of 100,000 to 150,000 clones listed, approximately 69% are singletons.

The TCR sequence derives from a man aged 35 to 55 in good health and CMV-seropositive. Sequencing was performed on PBMCs. J is TRBJ2-4 and V is TRBV28, with D maybe TRBD1 (5 bases). The CDR3 loop is CASSLFEIQGAKNIQYF. The CDR3 region has the DNA TGTGCCAGCAGTTTATTTGAAATCCAGGGTGCGAAAAACATTCAGTACTTC.